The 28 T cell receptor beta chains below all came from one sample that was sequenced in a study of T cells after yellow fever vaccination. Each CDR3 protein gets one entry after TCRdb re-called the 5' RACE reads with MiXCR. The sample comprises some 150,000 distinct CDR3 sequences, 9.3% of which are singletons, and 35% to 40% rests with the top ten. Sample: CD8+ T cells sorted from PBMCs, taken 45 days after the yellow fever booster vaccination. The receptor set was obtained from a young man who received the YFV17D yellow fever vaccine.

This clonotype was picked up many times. The CDR3: CSVDYPGSYNEQFF. For the CDR3, the DNA is TGCAGCGTTGACTACCCTGGCTCCTACAATGAGCAGTTCTTC. This chain links TRBV29-1 with TRBJ2-1; D remains ambiguous. V lost 3 bases to trimming and J lost 0 bases, with 9 bases between them. This CDR3 has 14 amino acids. CDR1 and CDR2 from the germline V gene are SQVTM and ANQGSEA.

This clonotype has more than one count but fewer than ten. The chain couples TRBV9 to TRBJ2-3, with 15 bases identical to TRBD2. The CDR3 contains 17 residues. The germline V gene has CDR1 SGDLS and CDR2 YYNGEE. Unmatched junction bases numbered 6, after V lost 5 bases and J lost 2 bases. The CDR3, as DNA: TGTGCCAGCAGTGGACTAGCGGGGGGGCCCTCCACAGATACGCAGTATTTT. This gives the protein CASSGLAGGPSTDTQYF. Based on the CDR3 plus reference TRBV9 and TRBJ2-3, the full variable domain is DSGVTQTPKHLITATGQRVTLRCSPRSGDLSVYWYQQSLDQGLQFLIQYYNGEERAKGNILERFSAQQFPDLHSELNLSSLELGDSALYFCASSGLAGGPSTDTQYFGPGTRLTVL.

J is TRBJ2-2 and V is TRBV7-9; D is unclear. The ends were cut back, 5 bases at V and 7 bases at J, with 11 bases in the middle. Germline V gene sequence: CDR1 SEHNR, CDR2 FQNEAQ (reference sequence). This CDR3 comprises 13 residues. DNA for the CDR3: TGTGCCAGCAGCCCCAAAGGACGCGGGGAGCTGTTTTTT. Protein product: CASSPKGRGELFF.

The CDR3: CAASSPPGPTDTQYF. The CDR3 bases are TGTGCCGCATCCAGCCCGCCGGGCCCCACAGATACGCAGTATTTT. The rearrangement joins TRBV10-3 to TRBJ2-3; D call uncertain. V dropped 11 bases and J dropped 2 bases, with 20 bases sitting between them. Germline V gene sequence: CDR1 ENHRY, CDR2 SYGVKD. The CDR3 spans 15 residues.

In nucleotides, the CDR3 is TGTGCCAGCAGTCCCTCAAGCTCCCTCTCCTACGAGCAGTACTTC. It codes for CASSPSSSLSYEQYF. This rearrangement joins TRBV12-3 or TRBV12-4 to TRBJ2-7; D gene unclear. V was trimmed by 5 bases and J by 0 bases, leaving 14 bases between them. The CDR3 is 15 residues long.

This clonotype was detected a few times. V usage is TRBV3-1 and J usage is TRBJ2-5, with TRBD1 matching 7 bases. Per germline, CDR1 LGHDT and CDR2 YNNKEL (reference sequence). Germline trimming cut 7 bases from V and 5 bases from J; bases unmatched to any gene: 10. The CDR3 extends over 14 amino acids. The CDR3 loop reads CASTGPDRRETQYF. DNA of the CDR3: TGTGCCAGCACCGGCCCGGACAGGAGGGAGACCCAGTACTTC.

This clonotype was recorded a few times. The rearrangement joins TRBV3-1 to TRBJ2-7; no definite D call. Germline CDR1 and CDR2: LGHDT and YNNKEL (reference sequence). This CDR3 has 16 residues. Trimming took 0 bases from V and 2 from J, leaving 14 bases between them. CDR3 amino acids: CASSQDGSDTPYEQYF. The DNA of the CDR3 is TGTGCCAGCAGCCAAGATGGAAGCGATACCCCCTACGAGCAGTACTTC.

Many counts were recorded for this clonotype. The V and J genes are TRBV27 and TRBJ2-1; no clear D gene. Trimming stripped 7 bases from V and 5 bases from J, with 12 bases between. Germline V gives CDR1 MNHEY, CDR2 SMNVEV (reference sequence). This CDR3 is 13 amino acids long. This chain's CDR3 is CASTEGGHNEQFF. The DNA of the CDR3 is TGTGCCAGCACGGAAGGTGGGCACAATGAGCAGTTCTTC.

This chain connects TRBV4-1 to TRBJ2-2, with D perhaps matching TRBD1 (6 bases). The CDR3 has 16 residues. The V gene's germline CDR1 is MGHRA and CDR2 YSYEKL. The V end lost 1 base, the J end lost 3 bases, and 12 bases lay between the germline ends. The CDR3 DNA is TGCGCCAGCAGCCAAGTACGGGACATAGACACCGGGGAGCTGTTTTTT. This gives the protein CASSQVRDIDTGELFF.

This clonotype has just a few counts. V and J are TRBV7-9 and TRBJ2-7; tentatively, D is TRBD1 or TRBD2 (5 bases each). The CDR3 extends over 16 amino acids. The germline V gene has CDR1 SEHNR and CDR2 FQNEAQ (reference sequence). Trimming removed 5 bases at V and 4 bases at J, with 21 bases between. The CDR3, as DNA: TGTGCCAGCAGCCCTTCCGGGACCATAGATGGGTACGAGCAGTACTTC. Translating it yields CASSPSGTIDGYEQYF.

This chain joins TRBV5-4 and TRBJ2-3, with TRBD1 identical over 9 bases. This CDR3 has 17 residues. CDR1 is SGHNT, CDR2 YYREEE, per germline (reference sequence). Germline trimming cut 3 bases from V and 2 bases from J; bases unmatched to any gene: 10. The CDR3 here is CASSSTPGQGLTDTQYF. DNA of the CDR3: TGTGCCAGCAGCTCGACCCCGGGACAGGGACTCACAGATACGCAGTATTTT.

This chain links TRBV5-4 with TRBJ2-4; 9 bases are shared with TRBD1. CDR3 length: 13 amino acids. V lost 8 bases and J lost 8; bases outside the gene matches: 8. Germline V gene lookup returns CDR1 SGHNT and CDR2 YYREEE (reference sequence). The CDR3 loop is CASGTGRGDIQYF. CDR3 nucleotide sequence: TGTGCCAGTGGGACAGGGAGAGGAGACATTCAGTACTTC.

Here the CDR3 reads CASSLSITGTDTQYF. The DNA of the CDR3 is TGTGCCAGCAGTTTATCGATAACAGGGACAGATACGCAGTATTTT. The chain couples TRBV27 to TRBJ2-3; perhaps TRBD1 as D (6 bases). Germline V gene lookup returns CDR1 MNHEY and CDR2 SMNVEV (reference sequence). V gave up 0 bases and J gave up 3 bases, with 10 bases separating them. The CDR3 consists of 15 residues.

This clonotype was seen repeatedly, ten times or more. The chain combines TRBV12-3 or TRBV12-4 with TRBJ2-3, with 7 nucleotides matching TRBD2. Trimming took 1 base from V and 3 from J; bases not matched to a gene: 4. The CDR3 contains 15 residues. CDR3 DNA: TGTGCCAGCAGTTTAGGGACTAGTGGGACAGATACGCAGTATTTT. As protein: CASSLGTSGTDTQYF.

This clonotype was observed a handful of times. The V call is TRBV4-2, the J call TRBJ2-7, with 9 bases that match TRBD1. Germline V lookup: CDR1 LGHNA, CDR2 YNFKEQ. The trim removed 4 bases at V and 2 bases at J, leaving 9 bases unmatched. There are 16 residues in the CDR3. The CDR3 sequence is CASSLLDRGKTYEQYF. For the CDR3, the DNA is TGTGCCAGCAGCCTATTGGACAGGGGAAAAACCTACGAGCAGTACTTC.

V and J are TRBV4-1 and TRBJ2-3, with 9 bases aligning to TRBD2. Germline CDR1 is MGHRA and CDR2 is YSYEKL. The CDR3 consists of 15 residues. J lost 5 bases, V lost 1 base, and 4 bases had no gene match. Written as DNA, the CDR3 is TGCGCCAGCAGCCAAGGTAGCGGGGGAGGAGATACGCAGTATTTT. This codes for CASSQGSGGGDTQYF.

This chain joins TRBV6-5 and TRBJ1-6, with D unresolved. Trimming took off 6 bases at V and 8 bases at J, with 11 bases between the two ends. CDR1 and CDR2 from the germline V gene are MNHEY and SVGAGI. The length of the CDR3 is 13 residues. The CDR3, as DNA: TGTGCCAGCAGCCCCAGGTTTTATTCACCCCTCCACTTT. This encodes CASSPRFYSPLHF.

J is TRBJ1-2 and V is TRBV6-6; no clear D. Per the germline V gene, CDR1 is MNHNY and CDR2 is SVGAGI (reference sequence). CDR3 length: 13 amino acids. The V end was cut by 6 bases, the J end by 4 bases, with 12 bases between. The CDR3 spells CASRSASSYGYTF. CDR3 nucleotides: TGTGCCAGCAGGTCGGCTAGCTCCTATGGCTACACCTTC.

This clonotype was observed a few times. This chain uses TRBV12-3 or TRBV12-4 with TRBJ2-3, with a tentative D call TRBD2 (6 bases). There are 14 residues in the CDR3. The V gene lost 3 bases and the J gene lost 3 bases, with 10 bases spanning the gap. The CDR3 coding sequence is TGTGCCAGCAGTTTGCTAGGAGGGACAGATACGCAGTATTTT. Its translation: CASSLLGGTDTQYF.

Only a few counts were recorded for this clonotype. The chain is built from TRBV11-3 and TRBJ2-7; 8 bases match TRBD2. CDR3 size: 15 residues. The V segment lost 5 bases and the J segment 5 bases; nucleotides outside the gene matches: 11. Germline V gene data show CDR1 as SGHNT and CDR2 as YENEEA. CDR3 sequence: CASSPLGGGVDEQYF. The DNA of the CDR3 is TGTGCCAGCAGCCCCCTCGGGGGGGGAGTCGACGAGCAGTACTTC.

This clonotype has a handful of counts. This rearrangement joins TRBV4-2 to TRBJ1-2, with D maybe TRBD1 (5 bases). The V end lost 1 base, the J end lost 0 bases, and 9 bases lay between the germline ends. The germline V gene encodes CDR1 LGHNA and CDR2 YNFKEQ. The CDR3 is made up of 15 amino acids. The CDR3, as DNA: TGTGCCAGCAGCCAAGCGAGGGACTCTAACTATGGCTACACCTTC. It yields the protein CASSQARDSNYGYTF.

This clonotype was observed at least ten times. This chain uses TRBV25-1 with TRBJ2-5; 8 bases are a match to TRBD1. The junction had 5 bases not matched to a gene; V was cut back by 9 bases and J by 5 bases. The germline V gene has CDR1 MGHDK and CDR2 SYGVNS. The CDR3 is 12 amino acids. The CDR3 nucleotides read TGTGCCAGTAGGACAGGGATGGAGACCCAGTACTTC. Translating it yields CASRTGMETQYF.

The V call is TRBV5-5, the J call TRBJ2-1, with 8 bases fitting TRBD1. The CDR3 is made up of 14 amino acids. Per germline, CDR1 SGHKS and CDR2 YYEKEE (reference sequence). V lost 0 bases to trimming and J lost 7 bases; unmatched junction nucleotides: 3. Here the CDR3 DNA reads TGTGCCAGCAGCTTGGGGACAGGGTGGAATGAGCAGTTCTTC. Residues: CASSLGTGWNEQFF.

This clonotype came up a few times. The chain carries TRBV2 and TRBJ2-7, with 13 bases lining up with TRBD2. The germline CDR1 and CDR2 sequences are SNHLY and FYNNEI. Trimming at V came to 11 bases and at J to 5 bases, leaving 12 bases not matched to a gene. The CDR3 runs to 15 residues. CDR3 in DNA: TGTGCCGGTTCTGATGGGACTAGCGGGGTCAACGAGCAGTACTTC. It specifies CAGSDGTSGVNEQYF.

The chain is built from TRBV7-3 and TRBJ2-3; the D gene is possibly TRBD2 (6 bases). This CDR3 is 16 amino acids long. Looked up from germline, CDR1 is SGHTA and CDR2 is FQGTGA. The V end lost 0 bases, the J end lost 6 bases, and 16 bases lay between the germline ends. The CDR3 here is CASSLTGGHGVDTQYF. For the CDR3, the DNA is TGTGCCAGCAGCTTAACGGGAGGCCATGGGGTCGATACGCAGTATTTT.

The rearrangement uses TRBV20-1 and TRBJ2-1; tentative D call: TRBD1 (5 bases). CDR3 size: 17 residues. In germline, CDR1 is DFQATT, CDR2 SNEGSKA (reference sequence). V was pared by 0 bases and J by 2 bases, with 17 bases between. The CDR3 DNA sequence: TGCAGTGCTAGAGACTATCGCCTGACAGTAACCTACAATGAGCAGTTCTTC. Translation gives CSARDYRLTVTYNEQFF.

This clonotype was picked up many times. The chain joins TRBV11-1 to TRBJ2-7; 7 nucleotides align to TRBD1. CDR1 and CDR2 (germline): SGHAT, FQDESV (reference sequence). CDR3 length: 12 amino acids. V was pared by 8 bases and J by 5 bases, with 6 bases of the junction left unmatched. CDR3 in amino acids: CASETGPDEQYF. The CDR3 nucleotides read TGTGCCAGCGAGACAGGGCCCGACGAGCAGTACTTC.

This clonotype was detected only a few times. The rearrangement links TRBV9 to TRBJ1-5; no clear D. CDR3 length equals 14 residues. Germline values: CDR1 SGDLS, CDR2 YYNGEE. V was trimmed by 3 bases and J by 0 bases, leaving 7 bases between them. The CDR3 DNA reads TGTGCCAGCAGCGGACCGAGTAGCAATCAGCCCCAGCATTTT. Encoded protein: CASSGPSSNQPQHF.